These 24 T cell receptor beta chains originate from one sample sequenced in a study of CD8 T cells in Susac syndrome. An amount of RNA that ranged from 0.5 to 1 ug was reverse transcribed with random hexamers. TCRdb reprocessed the immunoSEQ multiplex PCR reads with MiXCR, giving one entry per CDR3 protein. The sample records more than 65,000 distinct CDR3 sequences, approximately 94% being singletons. The sample taken for sequencing was CD8+ T cells from PBMCs. These receptors came from a human donor with multiple sclerosis.

V is TRBV9 and J is TRBJ2-3; D is ambiguous. The CDR3 consists of 15 residues. Trimming pared 1 base from V and 2 bases from J, leaving 11 bases between. CDR1 and CDR2 (germline): SGDLS, YYNGEE. CDR3 nucleotide sequence: TGTGCCAGCAGCGTATCTGGCAGCTTCACAGATACGCAGTATTTT. Protein sequence: CASSVSGSFTDTQYF.

This clonotype appeared once. The chain has TRBV5-1 and TRBJ2-5; D assignment may be TRBD1 or TRBD2 (5 bases each). Trimming stripped 4 bases from V and 5 bases from J, with 21 bases between. Germline CDR1 SGHRS, CDR2 YFSETQ. The CDR3 length is 16 residues. The CDR3: CASSNRDAQFHETQYF. The CDR3 region has the DNA TGCGCCAGCAGCAACCGGGACGCACAATTCCACGAGACCCAGTACTTC.

The rearrangement uses TRBV6-5 and TRBJ1-1, with unresolved D. The CDR3 contains 14 residues. Trimming removed 0 bases from V and 7 bases from J, with 12 bases in between. The germline V gene has CDR1 MNHEY and CDR2 SVGAGI. The CDR3 sequence: CASSYSNRGFEAFF. CDR3 bases: TGTGCCAGCAGTTACTCGAATCGTGGGTTTGAAGCTTTCTTT.

Here the CDR3 reads CSAPKEGPHQPQHF. In DNA form, the CDR3 reads TGCAGTGCTCCGAAAGAGGGCCCCCATCAGCCCCAGCATTTT. The chain uses TRBV20-1 and TRBJ1-5; D is ambiguous. This CDR3 contains 14 residues. CDR1 and CDR2 (germline): DFQATT, SNEGSKA (reference sequence). Trimming took off 5 bases at V and 5 bases at J, with 16 bases between the two ends.

This rearrangement joins TRBV20-1 to TRBJ2-1; 7 bases align to TRBD2. Trimming took 4 bases from V and 8 from J; bases not matched to a gene: 2. CDR1 and CDR2 from the germline V gene are DFQATT and SNEGSKA (reference sequence). The CDR3 runs to 11 residues. The DNA of the CDR3 is TGCAGTGCTAAGGCGGGGGATGAGCAGTTCTTC. It encodes CSAKAGDEQFF.

J is TRBJ2-5 and V is TRBV9; 9 positions match TRBD1. The V gene's germline CDR1 is SGDLS and CDR2 YYNGEE. The CDR3 is 18 amino acids. The V and J ends lost 3 bases and 4 bases, in that order; junction bases with no gene match: 16. The CDR3 sequence: CASSAWRGETGGAETQYF. CDR3 in DNA: TGTGCCAGCAGCGCGTGGAGGGGAGAGACAGGGGGGGCAGAGACCCAGTACTTC. Full variable domain (remainder filled in from reference TRBV9 and TRBJ2-5): DSGVTQTPKHLITATGQRVTLRCSPRSGDLSVYWYQQSLDQGLQFLIQYYNGEERAKGNILERFSAQQFPDLHSELNLSSLELGDSALYFCASSAWRGETGGAETQYFGPGTRLLVL.

CDR3 bases: TGTGCCAGCAGCTTGGCCGGGACCGGGAACAATGAGCAGTTCTTC. It translates to CASSLAGTGNNEQFF. This sequence joins TRBV7-8 and TRBJ2-1; D may correspond to TRBD1 or TRBD2 (5 bases each). CDR3 length: 15 amino acids. Germline V gives CDR1 SGHVS, CDR2 FQNEAQ. V lost 3 bases to trimming and J lost 5 bases, with 14 bases between them.

The rearrangement joins TRBV13 to TRBJ2-5; perhaps TRBD1 as D (5 bases). The CDR3 is made up of 15 amino acids. V was pared by 0 bases and J by 5 bases, with 13 bases between. Germline-derived CDR1 and CDR2 are PRHDT and FYEKMQ (reference sequence). The CDR3 bases are TGTGCCAGCAGCTTAGGGGACACCGAAAGGGAGACCCAGTACTTC. This codes for CASSLGDTERETQYF.

The rearrangement joins TRBV19 to TRBJ2-7; 7 positions match TRBD1. V lost 5 bases, J lost 7 bases, and 8 bases stayed unmatched. The CDR3 consists of 13 residues. Germline CDR1 LNHDA, CDR2 SQIVND (reference sequence). CDR3 sequence reads: CASSPGQLGEQYF. The CDR3, as DNA: TGTGCCAGTAGTCCGGGACAGCTGGGGGAGCAGTACTTC.

The gene calls are TRBV4-1 and TRBJ1-2; no firm D call. The V end lost 0 bases, the J end lost 2 bases, and 4 bases lay between the germline ends. This CDR3 is 13 amino acids long. Germline V gives CDR1 MGHRA, CDR2 YSYEKL. In DNA, the CDR3 is TGCGCCAGCAGCCAAGAAGGGAACTATGGCTACACCTTC. Protein product: CASSQEGNYGYTF.

This clonotype was counted a single time. The V gene is TRBV7-9, the J gene TRBJ2-5; D may match TRBD1 or TRBD2 (5 bases each). The germline V gene has CDR1 SEHNR and CDR2 FQNEAQ (reference sequence). The CDR3 contains 12 residues. V was cut by 7 bases and J by 5 bases, with 11 bases left in between. CDR3 nucleotide sequence: TGTGCCAGCACGAGTGGGGGTGAGACCCAGTACTTC. Translated, it gives CASTSGGETQYF.

The chain is built from TRBV27 and TRBJ2-7; D might be TRBD2 (6 bases). The CDR3 covers 14 residues. V lost 8 bases, J lost 6 bases, and 20 bases lay in between. CDR1 and CDR2 (germline): MNHEY, SMNVEV (reference sequence). The CDR3 DNA follows: TGTGCCAGCGGCCATGGGGGGTTACTACCCGAGCAGTACTTC. Its translation: CASGHGGLLPEQYF.

The V call is TRBV7-9, the J call TRBJ1-2; 7 positions match TRBD1. CDR1 is SEHNR and CDR2 is FQNEAQ in the germline V gene (reference sequence). V was clipped by 5 bases and J by 2 bases; unmatched bases: 11. This CDR3 has 16 residues. CDR3 amino acids: CASSPRSGQENYGYTF. As DNA, the CDR3 is TGTGCCAGCAGCCCCCGGTCCGGACAGGAGAACTATGGCTACACCTTC.

The genes are TRBV24-1 and TRBJ1-2; no clear D gene. Looked up from germline, CDR1 is KGHDR and CDR2 is SFDVKD. This CDR3 has 16 amino acids. Trimming cost V 7 bases and J 4 bases, with 21 bases left between them. The CDR3 sequence: CATSGVGGDLSYGYTF. The DNA for the CDR3 is TGTGCCACCAGCGGCGTGGGCGGAGATCTTTCCTATGGCTACACCTTC.

The genes are TRBV6-5 and TRBJ2-4, with TRBD1 as a possible D gene (6 bases). V was trimmed by 2 bases and J by 0 bases, leaving 14 bases between them. The CDR3 has 17 amino acids. Germline loops: CDR1 MNHEY, CDR2 SVGAGI. The DNA for the CDR3 is TGTGCCAGCAGTTACGGCTTACAGGGTGCAGCCAAAAACATTCAGTACTTC. It yields the protein CASSYGLQGAAKNIQYF.

The chain employs TRBV15 and TRBJ1-5; unclear D gene. CDR3 length: 15 amino acids. The germline CDR1 and CDR2 sequences are LNHNV and YYDKDF (reference sequence). The V end lost 1 base, the J end lost 1 base, and 8 bases lay between the germline ends. CDR3 sequence (DNA): TGTGCCACCAGCAGAGGGGGAGGAAGCAATCAGCCCCAGCATTTT. Residues: CATSRGGGSNQPQHF.

The chain uses TRBV18 and TRBJ1-1, with 7 positions matching TRBD1. Germline CDR1 KGHSH, CDR2 LQKENI. This CDR3 is built from 19 residues. Trimming cost V 3 bases and J 6 bases; bases outside gene matches: 22. This CDR3 is CASSPLRTGGLGRSPEAFF. CDR3 nucleotides: TGTGCCAGCTCACCGCTAAGGACAGGTGGATTGGGCCGAAGCCCTGAAGCTTTCTTT.

This rearrangement joins TRBV12-3 or TRBV12-4 to TRBJ2-4; maybe TRBD1 (6 bases). This CDR3 is built from 15 residues. V was pared by 5 bases and J by 7 bases, with 18 bases between. CDR3 bases: TGTGCCAGCAGTGACCCAGGGGCGCGGAGTAACATTCAGTACTTC. Protein: CASSDPGARSNIQYF.

This chain links TRBV7-9 with TRBJ2-7; no firm D call. Germline assignment: CDR1 SEHNR and CDR2 FQNEAQ (reference sequence). The CDR3 is 12 amino acids. The ends were cut back, 4 bases at V and 6 bases at J, with 10 bases in the middle. The CDR3 DNA reads as TGTGCCAGCAGCTCCCTCTGGTTCGAGCAGTACTTC. Its translation is CASSSLWFEQYF.

As DNA, the CDR3 is TGTGCCAGCAGTGATGCTAGCGCCACTAGCACAGATACGCAGTATTTT. Its protein product is CASSDASATSTDTQYF. The rearrangement links TRBV2 to TRBJ2-3; possibly TRBD2 for D (6 bases). The CDR3 consists of 16 residues. Germline loops: CDR1 SNHLY, CDR2 FYNNEI. V was cut by 3 bases and J by 0 bases, with 13 bases left in between.

V is TRBV19 and J is TRBJ1-5, with D uncertain. Germline assignment: CDR1 LNHDA and CDR2 SQIVND (reference sequence). The CDR3 has 14 amino acids. V was pared by 7 bases and J by 0 bases, with 10 bases between. CDR3 bases: TGTGCCAGTAACCCCGCAGGTAGCAATCAGCCCCAGCATTTT. Protein: CASNPAGSNQPQHF.

The chain links TRBV4-1 to TRBJ2-3; D not certain. V was pared by 0 bases and J by 4 bases, with 8 bases between. The CDR3 has 14 amino acids. In germline, CDR1 is MGHRA, CDR2 YSYEKL. CDR3 in amino acids: CASSQEERADTQYF. The CDR3 nucleotides are TGCGCCAGCAGCCAAGAAGAAAGGGCAGATACGCAGTATTTT.

The rearrangement links TRBV15 to TRBJ1-6, with D perhaps TRBD1 (5 bases). V gave up 5 bases and J gave up 8 bases, with 19 bases separating them. This CDR3 spans 16 amino acids. From germline, CDR1 is LNHNV and CDR2 YYDKDF (reference sequence). The CDR3 is CATSETFRVSDSPLHF. DNA for the CDR3: TGTGCCACCAGCGAGACCTTCAGGGTATCGGATTCACCCCTCCACTTT.

The chain combines TRBV4-1 with TRBJ2-3; a weak D match, TRBD1 (6 bases). CDR3 length: 16 residues. The germline CDR1 and CDR2 sequences are MGHRA and YSYEKL. Trimming removed 3 bases from V and 0 bases from J, with 13 bases in between. The CDR3 bases are TGCGCCAGCAGCCAGAGACAGGCATCTAGCACAGATACGCAGTATTTT. It encodes CASSQRQASSTDTQYF.